This TCR beta chain was captured in a study of blood T cell repertoires in COVID-19. Unmatched junction bases numbered 5, after V lost 8 bases and J lost 7 bases. The CDR3 runs 13 residues. Germline CDR1 reads SNHLY; CDR2 reads FYNNEI. Measured with immunoSEQ multiplex PCR; TCRdb has only the in-frame clones, and not every one. This sample yields about 230,000 clones, of which around 83% are seen a single time; just under 7.5% belongs to the top ten. Source material: peripheral blood. V usage is TRBV2 and J usage is TRBJ2-5, with 12 bases that match TRBD2. The TCR comes from a woman between 45 and 65 years old with acute or convalescent COVID-19. CDR3 nucleotides: TGTGCCAGCCGACTAGCGGGAGATGTGACCCAGTACTTC. Encoded protein: CASRLAGDVTQYF. The full variable domain, in which reference TRBV2 and TRBJ2-5 provide the parts outside the CDR3, is EPEVTQTPSHQVTQMGQEVILRCVPISNHLYFYWYRQILGQKVEFLVSFYNNEISEKSEIFDDQFSVERPDGSNFTLKIRSTKLEDSAMYFCASRLAGDVTQYFGPGTRLLVL.